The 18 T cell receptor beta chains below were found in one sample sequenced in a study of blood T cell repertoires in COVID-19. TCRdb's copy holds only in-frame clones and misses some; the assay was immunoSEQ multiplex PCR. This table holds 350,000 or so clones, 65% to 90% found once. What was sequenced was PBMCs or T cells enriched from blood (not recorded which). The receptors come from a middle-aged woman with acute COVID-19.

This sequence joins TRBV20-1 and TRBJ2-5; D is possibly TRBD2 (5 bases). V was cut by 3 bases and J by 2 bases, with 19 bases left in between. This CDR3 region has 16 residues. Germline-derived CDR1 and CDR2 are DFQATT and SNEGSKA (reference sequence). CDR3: CSASGTLTTTQETQYF. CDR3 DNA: TGCAGTGCTAGTGGCACTCTTACGACTACTCAAGAGACCCAGTACTTC.

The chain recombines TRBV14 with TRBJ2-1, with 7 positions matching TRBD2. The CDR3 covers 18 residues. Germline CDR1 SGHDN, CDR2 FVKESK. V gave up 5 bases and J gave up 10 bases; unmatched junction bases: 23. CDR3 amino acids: CASSNPSGGLGTFEEQFF. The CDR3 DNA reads TGTGCCAGCAGCAATCCCTCCGGTGGACTAGGGACTTTCGAGGAGCAGTTCTTC.

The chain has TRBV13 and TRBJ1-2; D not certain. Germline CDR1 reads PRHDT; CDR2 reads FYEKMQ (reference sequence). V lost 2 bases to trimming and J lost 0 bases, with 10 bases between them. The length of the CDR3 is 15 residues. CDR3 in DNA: TGTGCCAGCAGCTTACACGGCGGAGCTAACTATGGCTACACCTTC. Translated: CASSLHGGANYGYTF.

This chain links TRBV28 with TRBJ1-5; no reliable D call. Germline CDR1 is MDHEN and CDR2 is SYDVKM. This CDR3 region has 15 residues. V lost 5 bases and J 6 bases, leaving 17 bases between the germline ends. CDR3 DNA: TGTGCCAGCAGTCCTCCCGCCCGGAGGATTCAGCCCCAGCATTTT. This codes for CASSPPARRIQPQHF.

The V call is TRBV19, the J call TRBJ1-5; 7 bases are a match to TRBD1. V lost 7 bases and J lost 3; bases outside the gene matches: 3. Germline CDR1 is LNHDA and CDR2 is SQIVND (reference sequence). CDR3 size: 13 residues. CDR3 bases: TGTGCCAGTACGGGACAGTCCAATCAGCCCCAGCATTTT. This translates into CASTGQSNQPQHF. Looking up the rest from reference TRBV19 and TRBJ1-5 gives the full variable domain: DGGITQSPKYLFRKEGQNVTLSCEQNLNHDAMYWYRQDPGQGLRLIYYSQIVNDFQKGDIAEGYSVSREKKESFPLTVTSAQKNPTAFYLCASTGQSNQPQHFGDGTRLSIL.

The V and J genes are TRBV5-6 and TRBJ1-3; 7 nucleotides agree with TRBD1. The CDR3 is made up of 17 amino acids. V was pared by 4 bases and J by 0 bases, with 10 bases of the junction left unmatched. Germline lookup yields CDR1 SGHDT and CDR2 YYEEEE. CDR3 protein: CASSRARTGDSGNTIYF. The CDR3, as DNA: TGTGCCAGCAGCAGAGCCCGGACAGGAGACTCTGGAAACACCATATATTTT. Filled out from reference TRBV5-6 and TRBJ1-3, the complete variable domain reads DAGVTQSPTHLIKTRGQQVTLRCSPKSGHDTVSWYQQALGQGPQFIFQYYEEEERQRGNFPDRFSGHQFPNYSSELNVNALLLGDSALYLCASSRARTGDSGNTIYFGEGSWLTVV.

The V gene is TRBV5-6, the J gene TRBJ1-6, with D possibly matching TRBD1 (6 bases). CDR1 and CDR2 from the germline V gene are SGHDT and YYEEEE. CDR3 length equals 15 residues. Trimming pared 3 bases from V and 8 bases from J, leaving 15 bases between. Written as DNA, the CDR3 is TGTGCCAGCAGCTCAGATACAGGGTTTTATTCACCCCTCCACTTT. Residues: CASSSDTGFYSPLHF.

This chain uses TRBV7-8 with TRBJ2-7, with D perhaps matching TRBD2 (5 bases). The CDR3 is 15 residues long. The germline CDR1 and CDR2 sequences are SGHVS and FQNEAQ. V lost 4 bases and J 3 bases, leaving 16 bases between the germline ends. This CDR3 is CASSSEAGPNYEQYF. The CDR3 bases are TGTGCCAGCAGCTCGGAGGCAGGCCCAAACTACGAGCAGTACTTC.

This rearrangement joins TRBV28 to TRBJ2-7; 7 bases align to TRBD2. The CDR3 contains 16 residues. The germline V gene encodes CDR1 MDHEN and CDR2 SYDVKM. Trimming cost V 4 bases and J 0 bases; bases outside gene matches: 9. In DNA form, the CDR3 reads TGTGCCAGCAGTTCCTGGGGGGGTTTGGGCTCCTACGAGCAGTACTTC. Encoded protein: CASSSWGGLGSYEQYF.

CDR3 DNA: TGCGCCAGCAGCGGGCAAACTAGCGGGACCTACAATGAGCAGTTCTTC. Translation: CASSGQTSGTYNEQFF. This chain links TRBV5-1 with TRBJ2-1; 10 nucleotides line up with TRBD2. Trimming at V came to 4 bases and at J to 2 bases, leaving 6 bases not matched to a gene. The CDR3 spans 16 residues. Germline V gene data show CDR1 as SGHRS and CDR2 as YFSETQ.

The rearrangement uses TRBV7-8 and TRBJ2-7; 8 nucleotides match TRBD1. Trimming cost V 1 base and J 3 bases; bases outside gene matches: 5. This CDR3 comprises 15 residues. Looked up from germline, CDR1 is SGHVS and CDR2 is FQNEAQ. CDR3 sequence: CASSLDRGSVYEQYF. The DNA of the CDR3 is TGTGCCAGCAGCTTAGACAGGGGGTCGGTCTACGAGCAGTACTTC.

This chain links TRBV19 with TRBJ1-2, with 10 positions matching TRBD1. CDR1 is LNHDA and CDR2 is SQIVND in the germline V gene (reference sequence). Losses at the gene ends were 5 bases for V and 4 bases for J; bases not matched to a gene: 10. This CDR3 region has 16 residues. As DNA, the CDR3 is TGTGCCAGTAGTGGCGACCGGGACAGGGGCACCTATGGCTACACCTTC. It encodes CASSGDRDRGTYGYTF.

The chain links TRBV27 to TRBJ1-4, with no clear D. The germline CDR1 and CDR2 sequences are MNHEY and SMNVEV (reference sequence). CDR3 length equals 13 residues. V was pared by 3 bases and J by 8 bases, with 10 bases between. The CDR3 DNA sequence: TGTGCCAGCAGTTTGAAGAGGGAGGAAAAACTGTTTTTT. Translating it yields CASSLKREEKLFF.

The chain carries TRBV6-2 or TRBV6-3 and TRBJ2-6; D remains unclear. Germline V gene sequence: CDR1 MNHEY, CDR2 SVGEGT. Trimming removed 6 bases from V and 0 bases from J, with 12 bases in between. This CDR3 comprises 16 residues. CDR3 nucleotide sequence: TGTGCCAGCAGCGTTTTTACGAGCTCTGGGGCCAACGTCCTGACTTTC. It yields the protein CASSVFTSSGANVLTF.

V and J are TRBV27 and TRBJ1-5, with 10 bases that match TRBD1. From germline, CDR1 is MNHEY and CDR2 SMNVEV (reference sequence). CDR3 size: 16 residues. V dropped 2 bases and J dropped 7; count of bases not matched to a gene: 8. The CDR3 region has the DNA TGTGCCAGCAGTTTAGCGATGACAGGGGGCCGGCAGCCCCAGCATTTT. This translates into CASSLAMTGGRQPQHF.

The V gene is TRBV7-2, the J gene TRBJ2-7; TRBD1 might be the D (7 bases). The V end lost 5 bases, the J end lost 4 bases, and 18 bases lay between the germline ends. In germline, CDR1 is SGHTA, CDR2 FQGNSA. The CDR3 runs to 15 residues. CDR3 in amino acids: CASSAGQTKYYEQYF. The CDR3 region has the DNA TGTGCCAGCAGCGCGGGACAGACTAAGTATTACGAGCAGTACTTC.

The chain's CDR3 is CASSPRIALREKLFF. Written as DNA, the CDR3 is TGTGCCAGCAGCCCACGCATCGCCTTGCGGGAAAAACTGTTTTTT. This chain joins TRBV7-2 and TRBJ1-4; unclear D gene. Trimming removed 5 bases at V and 8 bases at J, with 18 bases between. The CDR3 sequence is 15 residues long. Per the germline V gene, CDR1 is SGHTA and CDR2 is FQGNSA. The whole variable domain, filled in from reference TRBV7-2 and TRBJ1-4, reads GAGVSQSPSNKVTEKGKDVELRCDPISGHTALYWYRQSLGQGLEFLIYFQGNSAPDKSGLPSDRFSAERTGGSVSTLTIQRTQQEDSAVYLCASSPRIALREKLFFGSGTQLSVL.

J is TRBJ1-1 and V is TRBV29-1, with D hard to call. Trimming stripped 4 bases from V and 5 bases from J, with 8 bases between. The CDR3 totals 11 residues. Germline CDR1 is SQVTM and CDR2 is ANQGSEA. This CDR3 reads CSVVQATEAFF. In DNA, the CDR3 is TGCAGCGTTGTCCAGGCGACTGAAGCTTTCTTT.